The 16 T cell receptor beta chains below come from one sample, sequenced in a study of T-cell memory formation after mild COVID-19. One entry per CDR3 protein results from TCRdb running MiXCR on the 5' RACE reads. The sample lists 200,000 to 300,000 distinct CDR3 sequences; 15% were seen once. The sequenced material came from PBMCs or a T cell subset sorted from them (not recorded which). These receptors came from an adult woman who had mild COVID-19 (a few samples of this study predate the infection). Cell type and time point are not known.

The rearrangement uses TRBV18 and TRBJ2-5, with D tentatively TRBD1 or TRBD2 (7 bases each). CDR1 and CDR2 from the germline V gene are KGHSH and LQKENI. The CDR3 extends over 15 amino acids. The V end was cut by 3 bases, the J end by 2 bases, with 13 bases between. CDR3 coding DNA: TGTGCCAGCTCACCCCCCAGGGGGGGTCAAGAGACCCAGTACTTC. It encodes CASSPPRGGQETQYF. The full variable domain, in which reference TRBV18 and TRBJ2-5 provide the parts outside the CDR3, is NAGVMQNPRHLVRRRGQEARLRCSPMKGHSHVYWYRQLPEEGLKFMVYLQKENIIDESGMPKERFSAEFPKEGPSILRIQQVVRGDSAAYFCASSPPRGGQETQYFGPGTRLLVL.

This sequence joins TRBV7-2 and TRBJ2-3, with D tentatively TRBD1 (5 bases). The CDR3 has 14 residues. The V end lost 1 base, the J end lost 10 bases, and 15 bases lay between the germline ends. Germline values: CDR1 SGHTA, CDR2 FQGNSA. CDR3 sequence: CASSLELGLGAQYF. The CDR3 region has the DNA TGTGCCAGCAGCTTAGAGCTCGGGTTAGGGGCGCAGTATTTT.

There are a few counts of this clonotype. This sequence joins TRBV9 and TRBJ2-3; no clear D. CDR3 size: 15 residues. Between the trimmed V and J ends, which lost 0 bases and 1 base, there was a span of 9 bases. The germline V gene encodes CDR1 SGDLS and CDR2 YYNGEE. CDR3 amino acids: CASSVGWEGTDTQYF. In nucleotides, the CDR3 is TGTGCCAGCAGCGTAGGGTGGGAAGGCACAGATACGCAGTATTTT.

This rearrangement joins TRBV7-2 to TRBJ2-3; the D is unclear. The germline V gene has CDR1 SGHTA and CDR2 FQGNSA. The CDR3 loop spans 12 amino acids. Trimming left V 2 bases short and J 10 bases short, with 10 bases between. Here the CDR3 reads CASSLSMSAQYF. CDR3 DNA sequence: TGTGCCAGCAGCTTAAGTATGTCCGCGCAGTATTTT.

The chain recombines TRBV18 with TRBJ1-3; unclear D gene. Germline lookup yields CDR1 KGHSH and CDR2 LQKENI. The ends were cut back, 7 bases at V and 0 bases at J, with 13 bases in the middle. There are 15 residues in the CDR3. Here the CDR3 reads CASLSRASSGNTIYF. The CDR3 DNA is TGTGCCAGCTTATCCCGGGCCTCCTCTGGAAACACCATATATTTT.

The chain has TRBV4-2 and TRBJ2-7; 8 nucleotides match TRBD2. The CDR3 is made up of 16 amino acids. Germline V gene sequence: CDR1 LGHNA, CDR2 YNFKEQ. V lost 1 base and J lost 0; bases outside the gene matches: 5. CDR3 in DNA: TGTGCCAGCAGCCAAGCTTTTAGCGGGGCCTCCTACGAGCAGTACTTC. Protein product: CASSQAFSGASYEQYF.

The table lists this clonotype with a few counts. The V call is TRBV15, the J call TRBJ2-2; the D gene is possibly TRBD1 (5 bases). CDR1 and CDR2 (germline): LNHNV, YYDKDF (reference sequence). The CDR3 runs 15 residues. With 1 base removed from V and 7 bases from J, the gap between germline ends came to 13 bases. The CDR3 nucleotides read TGTGCCACCAGCAGAGGACAGTCAATCGGCGGGGAGCTGTTTTTT. Translating gives CATSRGQSIGGELFF.

In its sample, this clonotype was seen many times. The chain's CDR3 is CASSSDRGRPNTGELFF. The CDR3, as DNA: TGTGCCAGCAGCTCGGACAGGGGGCGACCGAACACCGGGGAGCTGTTTTTT. V gene TRBV7-9 combines with J gene TRBJ2-2; 11 bases fit TRBD1. Germline V gene sequence: CDR1 SEHNR, CDR2 FQNEAQ (reference sequence). J was trimmed by 0 bases and V by 4 bases; bases with no gene match: 4. This CDR3 is 17 amino acids long. Drawing the rest from reference TRBV7-9 and TRBJ2-2, the complete variable domain is DTGVSQNPRHKITKRGQNVTFRCDPISEHNRLYWYRQTLGQGPEFLTYFQNEAQLEKSRLLSDRFSAERPKGSFSTLEIQRTEQGDSAMYLCASSSDRGRPNTGELFFGEGSRLTVL.

This clonotype showed up just a few times. The genes are TRBV20-1 and TRBJ1-5, with 7 bases lining up with TRBD1. The junction had 21 bases not matched to a gene; V was cut back by 6 bases and J by 1 base. This CDR3 is built from 19 residues. Germline loops: CDR1 DFQATT, CDR2 SNEGSKA (reference sequence). In DNA form, the CDR3 reads TGCAGTGCCACTACTTTAAGGGACAGCAGCCTAGGAAGCAATCAGCCCCAGCATTTT. It encodes CSATTLRDSSLGSNQPQHF.

The rearrangement uses TRBV27 and TRBJ2-5; 9 nucleotides line up with TRBD2. Germline CDR1 is MNHEY and CDR2 is SMNVEV (reference sequence). The CDR3 totals 14 residues. V trimming: 2 bases; J trimming: 5 bases; junction bases outside the gene matches: 3. The CDR3 here is CASSLLAGGETQYF. As DNA, the CDR3 is TGTGCCAGCAGTTTACTGGCGGGGGGGGAGACCCAGTACTTC.

V gene TRBV5-1 combines with J gene TRBJ2-3; possible D gene TRBD1, 6 bases. The CDR3 has 14 residues. Germline CDR1 is SGHRS and CDR2 is YFSETQ. V was pared by 4 bases and J by 3 bases, with 12 bases between. CDR3 DNA: TGCGCCAGCAGCCCGGACAGCGATACAGATACGCAGTATTTT. Its protein is CASSPDSDTDTQYF. The full variable domain, its missing parts supplied by reference TRBV5-1 and TRBJ2-3, is KAGVTQTPRYLIKTRGQQVTLSCSPISGHRSVSWYQQTPGQGLQFLFEYFSETQRNKGNFPGRFSGRQFSNSRSEMNVSTLELGDSALYLCASSPDSDTDTQYFGPGTRLTVL.

J is TRBJ2-1 and V is TRBV11-3; D is undetermined. V lost 1 base, J lost 6 bases, and 7 bases lay in between. The CDR3 consists of 13 residues. Per germline, CDR1 SGHNT and CDR2 YENEEA. This CDR3 reads CASSLGLVNEQFF. The CDR3 DNA reads as TGTGCCAGCAGCTTAGGGCTAGTCAATGAGCAGTTCTTC.

This clonotype occurred a few times. The chain has TRBV19 and TRBJ2-1; the D is unclear. This CDR3 spans 11 amino acids. V was shortened by 9 bases and J by 5 bases, with 8 bases between the two germline ends. Germline V gives CDR1 LNHDA, CDR2 SQIVND (reference sequence). The CDR3 DNA follows: TGTGCCAGCAGACGGAACAATGAGCAGTTCTTC. Protein sequence: CASRRNNEQFF.

This clonotype occurred many times. The V gene is TRBV12-3 or TRBV12-4, the J gene TRBJ2-5; D remains unclear. The CDR3 spans 14 residues. Trimming pared 4 bases from V and 5 bases from J, leaving 14 bases between. CDR3 loop: CASSSSGNGETQYF. Here the CDR3 DNA reads TGTGCCAGCAGTTCGTCCGGTAATGGGGAGACCCAGTACTTC.

This clonotype was seen a few times. The chain is built from TRBV5-6 and TRBJ2-2; 9 bases are shared with TRBD2. Germline trimming cut 1 base from V and 2 bases from J; bases unmatched to any gene: 6. The CDR3 is 17 amino acids. CDR1 is SGHDT, CDR2 YYEEEE, per germline. The CDR3 coding sequence is TGTGCCAGCAGCTTGATCAGTCTAGCGGGAAACACCGGGGAGCTGTTTTTT. This codes for CASSLISLAGNTGELFF.

This rearrangement joins TRBV27 to TRBJ2-5; D call uncertain. V lost 4 bases, J lost 1 base, and 4 bases lay in between. Germline CDR1 reads MNHEY; CDR2 reads SMNVEV (reference sequence). The CDR3 extends over 12 amino acids. CDR3 amino acids: CASSYLQETQYF. The DNA of the CDR3 is TGTGCCAGCAGTTACCTCCAAGAGACCCAGTACTTC.